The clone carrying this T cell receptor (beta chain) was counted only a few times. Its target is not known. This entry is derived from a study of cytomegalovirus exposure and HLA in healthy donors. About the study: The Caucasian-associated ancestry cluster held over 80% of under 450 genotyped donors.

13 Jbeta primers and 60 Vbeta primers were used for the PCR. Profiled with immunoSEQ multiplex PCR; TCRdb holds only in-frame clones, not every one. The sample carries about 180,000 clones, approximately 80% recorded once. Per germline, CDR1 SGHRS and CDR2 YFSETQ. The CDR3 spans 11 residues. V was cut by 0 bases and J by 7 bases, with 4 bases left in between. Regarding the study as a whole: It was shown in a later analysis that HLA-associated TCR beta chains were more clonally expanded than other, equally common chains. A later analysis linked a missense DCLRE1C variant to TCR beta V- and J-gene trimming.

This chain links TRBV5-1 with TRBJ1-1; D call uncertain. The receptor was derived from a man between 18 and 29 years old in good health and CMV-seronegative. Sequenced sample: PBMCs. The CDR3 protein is CASSLAGEAFF. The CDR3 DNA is TGCGCCAGCAGCTTGGCCGGTGAAGCTTTCTTT.